Each of the 21 T cell receptor beta chains below was sequenced from the same sample in a study of shared clonotypes between healthy human individuals. Sequencing used immunoSEQ multiplex PCR; TCRdb keeps in-frame clones, though not all of them. The table shows a few million clones, with around 95% occurring only once. Sequencing was performed on naive CD4+ T cells sorted from blood. Specified subset: CD45RA+ positively selected. The receptor source for this set is a man in his late teens or twenties in good health.

The chain is built from TRBV5-1 and TRBJ2-2; 13 positions agree with TRBD2. Per the germline V gene, CDR1 is SGHRS and CDR2 is YFSETQ. V trimming: 4 bases; J trimming: 10 bases; junction bases outside the gene matches: 10. The CDR3 sequence is 16 residues long. CDR3 residues: CASSPLTSGGSVELFF. CDR3 bases: TGCGCCAGCAGCCCACTGACTAGCGGGGGGAGCGTGGAGCTGTTTTTT.

This sequence joins TRBV25-1 and TRBJ2-5, with TRBD2 matching over 10 bases. The length of the CDR3 is 16 residues. CDR1 is MGHDK and CDR2 is SYGVNS in the germline V gene. The J segment lost 4 bases and the V segment lost 3 bases, leaving 8 bases of the junction unmatched. DNA of the CDR3: TGTGCCAGCAGTGATTTTCGGACTAGCGGAGGAGAGACCCAGTACTTC. It yields the protein CASSDFRTSGGETQYF.

The chain uses TRBV6-6 and TRBJ2-1; D is unclear. This CDR3 is 12 amino acids long. Trimming removed 6 bases from V and 8 bases from J, with 11 bases in between. Germline CDR1 reads MNHNY; CDR2 reads SVGAGI (reference sequence). This CDR3 is CASRDTFDEQFF. CDR3 coding DNA: TGTGCCAGCAGAGACACATTCGATGAGCAGTTCTTC.

This rearrangement joins TRBV27 to TRBJ1-6; maybe TRBD1 (5 bases). V was clipped by 3 bases and J by 10 bases, with 22 bases between them. The CDR3 loop spans 17 amino acids. Germline V gene lookup returns CDR1 MNHEY and CDR2 SMNVEV (reference sequence). CDR3 sequence: CASSFLPLGGFDSPLHF. CDR3 coding DNA: TGTGCCAGCAGTTTCCTCCCCCTGGGGGGGTTCGACTCACCCCTCCACTTT.

Of note for this clone: One junction end does not reproduce the germline sequence, and a read error may be involved. This chain joins TRBV7-8 and TRBJ2-7; D gene ambiguous. This CDR3 has 11 amino acids. CDR1 and CDR2 (germline): SGHVS, FQNEAQ. For the CDR3, the DNA is TGTGCCAGCAGATCAGTGGGCCGGACGCACTTC. Its translation is CASRSVGRTHF.

The genes are TRBV12-2 and TRBJ1-2; the DNA was not compared with TRBD1, the D call given in the table. TRBV12-2 is noted as a pseudogene. This CDR3 has 14 amino acids. The CDR3 here is CASRLAASAYGYTF. The CDR3 DNA is TGTGCAAGTCGCTTAGCGGCATCCGCCTATGGCTACACCTTC.

The rearrangement uses TRBV7-2 and TRBJ1-5; possibly TRBD1 for D (5 bases). This CDR3 region has 15 residues. Between the trimmed V and J ends, which lost 2 bases and 2 bases, there was a span of 10 bases. Germline CDR1 and CDR2: SGHTA and FQGNSA. The CDR3 loop reads CASSLFRAGNQPQHF. In nucleotides, the CDR3 is TGTGCCAGCAGCTTATTCAGGGCTGGCAATCAGCCCCAGCATTTT.

This rearrangement joins TRBV6-5 to TRBJ2-7; possibly TRBD1 or TRBD2 for D (5 bases each). Trimming cost V 7 bases and J 2 bases, with 15 bases left between them. Germline CDR1 reads MNHEY; CDR2 reads SVGAGI. The CDR3 runs to 14 residues. The CDR3 spells CASKRGVGPYEQYF. The CDR3 DNA is TGTGCCAGCAAGAGAGGGGTAGGACCCTACGAGCAGTACTTC.

The chain carries TRBV5-6 and TRBJ1-5, with 9 positions matching TRBD1. Germline CDR1 reads SGHDT; CDR2 reads YYEEEE. Unmatched junction bases numbered 2, after V lost 4 bases and J lost 0 bases. The CDR3 consists of 15 residues. CDR3: CASSQDRGSNQPQHF. Here the CDR3 DNA reads TGTGCCAGCAGCCAGGACAGGGGTAGCAATCAGCCCCAGCATTTT.

The chain employs TRBV5-4 and TRBJ2-7, with 8 nucleotides matching TRBD2. CDR1 SGHNT and CDR2 YYREEE come from the germline V gene (reference sequence). Trimming took 9 bases from V and 4 from J; bases not matched to a gene: 12. There are 14 residues in the CDR3. The CDR3 is CATSEGQRGYEQYF. The DNA for the CDR3 is TGTGCCACCAGTGAAGGACAGCGGGGGTACGAGCAGTACTTC.

The rearrangement joins TRBV7-9 to TRBJ2-2; D is undetermined. The CDR3 sequence is 15 residues long. V was pared by 2 bases and J by 3 bases, with 10 bases between. Germline CDR1 SEHNR, CDR2 FQNEAQ (reference sequence). CDR3 in amino acids: CASSLQAPDTGELFF. The CDR3 DNA reads as TGTGCCAGCAGCTTACAAGCCCCGGACACCGGGGAGCTGTTTTTT.

Remarks on this clone: The same CDR3 arises from other DNA sequences in this sample as well. The chain employs TRBV5-4 and TRBJ1-2; D gene uncertain. This CDR3 has 13 residues. Per the germline V gene, CDR1 is SGHNT and CDR2 is YYREEE (reference sequence). Deletions cut 2 bases from V and 4 bases from J, with 9 bases between. The CDR3 nucleotides are TGTGCCAGCAGCTTCCCGGGAGGCTATGGCTACACCTTC. Translation: CASSFPGGYGYTF.

The chain employs TRBV7-9 and TRBJ2-2; tentatively, D is TRBD1 (6 bases). V was trimmed by 8 bases and J by 0 bases, leaving 10 bases between them. The CDR3 contains 14 residues. The germline V gene encodes CDR1 SEHNR and CDR2 FQNEAQ (reference sequence). Written as DNA, the CDR3 is TGTGCCAGCGGAAAGGGGGCGAACACCGGGGAGCTGTTTTTT. This encodes CASGKGANTGELFF.

The genes are TRBV6-6 and TRBJ1-2, with D uncertain. From germline, CDR1 is MNHNY and CDR2 SVGAGI (reference sequence). The CDR3 is 12 amino acids. Trimming left V 6 bases short and J 8 bases short, with 13 bases between. CDR3 in DNA: TGTGCCAGCAGCGACAAACTAGGGGGCTACACCTTC. Its translation: CASSDKLGGYTF.

The J gene is TRBJ2-3, the V gene TRBV6-5, with a possible D match to TRBD1 (6 bases). V lost 8 bases and J 1 base, leaving 13 bases between the germline ends. The CDR3 covers 14 residues. The V gene's germline CDR1 is MNHEY and CDR2 SVGAGI. This CDR3 is CASHRAGGTDTQYF. The CDR3, as DNA: TGTGCCAGCCATCGGGCAGGGGGCACAGATACGCAGTATTTT.

With respect to this clone: This same CDR3 is encoded by further DNA sequences in the sample. V is TRBV4-3 and J is TRBJ1-1; D is undetermined. The CDR3 loop spans 14 amino acids. Trimming took off 0 bases at V and 1 base at J, with 6 bases between the two ends. CDR1 and CDR2 from the germline V gene are LGHNA and YSLEER. CDR3 loop: CASSQETANTEAFF. CDR3 DNA: TGCGCCAGCAGCCAAGAAACCGCGAACACTGAAGCTTTCTTT.

This clone has more than one count but fewer than ten. The J gene is TRBJ1-6, the V gene TRBV6-5, with D possibly being TRBD1 (6 bases). V was pared by 6 bases and J by 5 bases, with 11 bases between. The CDR3 sequence is 14 residues long. Germline V lookup: CDR1 MNHEY, CDR2 SVGAGI. CDR3 DNA: TGTGCCAGCAGCCAGGGGCCCGATAATTCACCCCTCCACTTT. This codes for CASSQGPDNSPLHF.

The chain has TRBV10-3 and TRBJ2-5; D gene unclear. Germline assignment: CDR1 ENHRY and CDR2 SYGVKD. Trimming stripped 3 bases from V and 2 bases from J, with 7 bases between. This CDR3 comprises 13 residues. CDR3 sequence: CAISEGPQETQYF. The CDR3, as DNA: TGTGCCATCAGTGAAGGGCCACAAGAGACCCAGTACTTC.

The gene calls are TRBV4-1 and TRBJ2-7, with a tentative D call TRBD2 (5 bases). CDR3 length equals 14 residues. Germline CDR1 reads MGHRA; CDR2 reads YSYEKL. The germline V and J ends were trimmed by 0 bases and 5 bases, with 11 bases remaining between them. This CDR3 reads CASSQEAEWDEQYF. The DNA for the CDR3 is TGCGCCAGCAGCCAAGAAGCGGAATGGGACGAGCAGTACTTC.

The gene calls are TRBV6-1 and TRBJ1-1; D unclear. Trimming took off 6 bases at V and 3 bases at J, with 11 bases between the two ends. The CDR3 contains 13 residues. CDR1 is MNHNS, CDR2 SASEGT, per germline. The CDR3 DNA reads as TGTGCCAGCAGCCAATTTTGGGACACTGAAGCTTTCTTT. It encodes CASSQFWDTEAFF.

Turning to this clone: The sample holds other DNA sequences that translate to the same CDR3. This chain links TRBV18 with TRBJ2-5, with D possibly being TRBD1 (6 bases). The V gene lost 3 bases and the J gene lost 5 bases, with 13 bases spanning the gap. The CDR3 covers 14 residues. Looked up from germline, CDR1 is KGHSH and CDR2 is LQKENI. CDR3 sequence reads: CASSPPGAAETQYF. DNA for the CDR3: TGTGCCAGCTCACCGCCAGGGGCGGCGGAGACCCAGTACTTC.